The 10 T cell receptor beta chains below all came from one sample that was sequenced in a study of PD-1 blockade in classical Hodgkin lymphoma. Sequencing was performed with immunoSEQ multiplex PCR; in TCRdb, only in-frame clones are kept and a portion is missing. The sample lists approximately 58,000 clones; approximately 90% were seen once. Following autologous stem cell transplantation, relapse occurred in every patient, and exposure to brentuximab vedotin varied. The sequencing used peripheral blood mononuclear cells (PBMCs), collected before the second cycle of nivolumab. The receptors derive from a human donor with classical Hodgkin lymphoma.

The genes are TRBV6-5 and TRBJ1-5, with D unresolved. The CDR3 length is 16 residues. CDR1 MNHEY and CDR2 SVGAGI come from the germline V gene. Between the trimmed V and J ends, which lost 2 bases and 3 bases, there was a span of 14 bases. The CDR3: CASSYGRAGANQPQHF. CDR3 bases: TGTGCCAGCAGTTACGGTCGGGCAGGCGCCAATCAGCCCCAGCATTTT.

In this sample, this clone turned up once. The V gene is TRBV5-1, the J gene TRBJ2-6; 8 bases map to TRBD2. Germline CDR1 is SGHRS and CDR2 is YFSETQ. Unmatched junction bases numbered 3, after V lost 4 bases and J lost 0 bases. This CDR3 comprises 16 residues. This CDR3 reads CASSPRGGSGANVLTF. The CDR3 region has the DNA TGCGCCAGCAGCCCCCGGGGGGGCTCTGGGGCCAACGTCCTGACTTTC.

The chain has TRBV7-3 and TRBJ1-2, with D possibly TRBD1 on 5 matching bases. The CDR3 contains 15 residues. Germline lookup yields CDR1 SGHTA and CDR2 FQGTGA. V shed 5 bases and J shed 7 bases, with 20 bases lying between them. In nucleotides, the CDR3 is TGTGCCAGCAGCACAAGGCCCGGCCACGGGGCTGGCTACACCTTC. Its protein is CASSTRPGHGAGYTF. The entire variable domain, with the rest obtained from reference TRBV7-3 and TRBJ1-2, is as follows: GAGVSQTPSNKVTEKGKYVELRCDPISGHTALYWYRQSLGQGPEFLIYFQGTGAADDSGLPNDRFFAVRPEGSVSTLKIQRTERGDSAVYLCASSTRPGHGAGYTFGSGTRLTVV.

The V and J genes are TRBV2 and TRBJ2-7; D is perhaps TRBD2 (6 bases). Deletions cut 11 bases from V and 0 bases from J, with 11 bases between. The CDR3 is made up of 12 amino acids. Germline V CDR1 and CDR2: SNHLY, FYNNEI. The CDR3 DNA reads TGTGCCGGGGGACTCTTCTCCTACGAGCAGTACTTC. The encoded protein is CAGGLFSYEQYF.

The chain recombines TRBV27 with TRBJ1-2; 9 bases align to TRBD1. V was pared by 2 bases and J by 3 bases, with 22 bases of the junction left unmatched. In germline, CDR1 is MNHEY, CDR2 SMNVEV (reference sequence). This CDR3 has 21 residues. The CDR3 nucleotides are TGTGCCAGCAGTTTAAAACGGTGGGGGAGGACAGGGGACCCTCTGGACTATGGCTACACCTTC. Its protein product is CASSLKRWGRTGDPLDYGYTF.

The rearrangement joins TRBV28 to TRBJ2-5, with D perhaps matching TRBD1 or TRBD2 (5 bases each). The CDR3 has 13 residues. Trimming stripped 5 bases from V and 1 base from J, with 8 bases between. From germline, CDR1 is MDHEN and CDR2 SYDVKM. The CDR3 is CASSRGGQETQYF. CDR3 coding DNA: TGTGCCAGCAGTCGTGGGGGCCAAGAGACCCAGTACTTC. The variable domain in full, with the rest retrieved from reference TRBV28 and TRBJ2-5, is DVKVTQSSRYLVKRTGEKVFLECVQDMDHENMFWYRQDPGLGLRLIYFSYDVKMKEKGDIPEGYSVSREKKERFSLILESASTNQTSMYLCASSRGGQETQYFGPGTRLLVL.

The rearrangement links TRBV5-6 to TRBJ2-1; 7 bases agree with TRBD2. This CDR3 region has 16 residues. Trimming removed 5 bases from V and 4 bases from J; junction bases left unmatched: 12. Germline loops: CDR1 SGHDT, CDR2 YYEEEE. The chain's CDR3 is CASRAGVTNHYNEQFF. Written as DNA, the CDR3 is TGTGCCAGCAGGGCGGGAGTCACGAACCATTACAATGAGCAGTTCTTC.

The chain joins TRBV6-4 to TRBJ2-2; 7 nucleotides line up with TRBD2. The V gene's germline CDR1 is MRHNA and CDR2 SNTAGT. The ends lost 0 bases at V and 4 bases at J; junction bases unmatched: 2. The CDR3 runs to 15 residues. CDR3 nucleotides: TGTGCCAGCAGTGACTCCTCGGGGGGCACCGGGGAGCTGTTTTTT. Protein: CASSDSSGGTGELFF.

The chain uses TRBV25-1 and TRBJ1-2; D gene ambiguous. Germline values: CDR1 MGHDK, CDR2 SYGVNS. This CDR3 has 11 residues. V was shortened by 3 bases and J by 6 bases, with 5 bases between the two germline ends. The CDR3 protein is CASSETHGYTF. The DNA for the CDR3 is TGTGCCAGCAGTGAGACGCATGGCTACACCTTC.

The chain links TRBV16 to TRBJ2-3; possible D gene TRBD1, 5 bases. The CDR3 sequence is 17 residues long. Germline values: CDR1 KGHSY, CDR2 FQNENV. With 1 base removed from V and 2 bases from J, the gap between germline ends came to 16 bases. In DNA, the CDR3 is TGTGCCAGCAGCCAATTAACCACCCCTGGGGCCACAGATACGCAGTATTTT. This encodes CASSQLTTPGATDTQYF.